Following are 32 T cell receptor beta chains from one sample sequenced in a study of Ad26.COV2.S vaccination and SARS-CoV-2 variants. Sequencing used immunoSEQ multiplex PCR; TCRdb keeps in-frame clones, though not all of them. In the table there are about 180,000 clones, roughly 87% of which are singletons. The starting material was peripheral blood, obtained after recovery from COVID-19. The receptor set was obtained from a human donor who had recovered from COVID-19.

The rearrangement uses TRBV7-9 and TRBJ1-1; 10 nucleotides agree with TRBD1. The CDR3 length is 14 residues. The germline V gene has CDR1 SEHNR and CDR2 FQNEAQ (reference sequence). Losses at the gene ends were 1 base for V and 4 bases for J; bases not matched to a gene: 0. For the CDR3, the DNA is TGTGCCAGCAGCTTAGGGGACAGGGGCACTGAAGCTTTCTTT. Translation gives CASSLGDRGTEAFF.

The J gene is TRBJ2-2, the V gene TRBV9, with D possibly TRBD2 on 7 matching bases. The CDR3 contains 15 residues. CDR1 is SGDLS and CDR2 is YYNGEE in the germline V gene. Deletions cut 4 bases from V and 4 bases from J, with 14 bases between. CDR3 nucleotides: TGTGCCAGCAGCAGGGGGGGGCATGGCACCGGGGAGCTGTTTTTT. It specifies CASSRGGHGTGELFF.

The genes are TRBV9 and TRBJ2-2, with TRBD2 matching 9 bases. The CDR3 has 18 amino acids. Germline CDR1 is SGDLS and CDR2 is YYNGEE. V shed 4 bases, J shed 6 bases, and the junction held 16 bases outside the gene matches. CDR3 in DNA: TGTGCCAGCAGCATTGTGACTCGCGGGAGGGCCGGGGCCGGGGAGCTGTTTTTT. Its translation: CASSIVTRGRAGAGELFF.

This chain uses TRBV7-9 with TRBJ2-7; tentatively, D is TRBD1 (6 bases). With 4 bases removed from V and 1 base from J, the gap between germline ends came to 14 bases. The CDR3 contains 15 residues. Germline V gene data show CDR1 as SEHNR and CDR2 as FQNEAQ (reference sequence). The CDR3 reads CASSSGQLPSYEQYF. CDR3 DNA sequence: TGTGCCAGCAGCTCCGGACAGCTACCTTCCTACGAGCAGTACTTC.

The chain uses TRBV10-2 and TRBJ2-2; TRBD2 matches at 14 bases. The CDR3 runs 17 residues. The germline gives CDR1 WSHSY, CDR2 SAAADI. V lost 4 bases and J lost 5; bases outside the gene matches: 6. As DNA, the CDR3 is TGCGCCAGCAGTGTGACGGGGACTAGCGGGAGTACCGGGGAGCTGTTTTTT. Translated: CASSVTGTSGSTGELFF.

V usage is TRBV2 and J usage is TRBJ1-5, with D possibly TRBD1 on 5 matching bases. Germline CDR1 reads SNHLY; CDR2 reads FYNNEI. The CDR3 consists of 15 residues. Trimming pared 7 bases from V and 6 bases from J, leaving 19 bases between. CDR3 protein: CASMGGWEMGQPQHF. In nucleotides, the CDR3 is TGTGCCAGCATGGGGGGGTGGGAAATGGGTCAGCCCCAGCATTTT. Filled out from reference TRBV2 and TRBJ1-5, the complete variable domain reads EPEVTQTPSHQVTQMGQEVILRCVPISNHLYFYWYRQILGQKVEFLVSFYNNEISEKSEIFDDQFSVERPDGSNFTLKIRSTKLEDSAMYFCASMGGWEMGQPQHFGDGTRLSIL.

The chain recombines TRBV9 with TRBJ2-1; D gene uncertain. Germline V CDR1 and CDR2: SGDLS, YYNGEE. This CDR3 has 12 residues. Trimming removed 4 bases at V and 3 bases at J, with 5 bases between. The CDR3 loop reads CASSLDYNEQFF. Here the CDR3 DNA reads TGTGCCAGCAGCCTCGACTACAATGAGCAGTTCTTC.

The CDR3: CASSPDRDSPLHF. CDR3 nucleotide sequence: TGTGCCAGCAGCCCTGACAGGGACTCACCCCTCCACTTT. The rearrangement joins TRBV7-3 to TRBJ1-6, with 7 bases aligning to TRBD1. Germline V gives CDR1 SGHTA, CDR2 FQGTGA. The V segment lost 5 bases and the J segment 10 bases; nucleotides outside the gene matches: 5. The CDR3 consists of 13 residues.

The chain is built from TRBV9 and TRBJ2-3; D is uncertain. V shed 4 bases and J shed 3 bases, with 9 bases lying between them. The CDR3 runs 13 residues. Per germline, CDR1 SGDLS and CDR2 YYNGEE. In DNA form, the CDR3 reads TGTGCCAGCAGCCCCCACGGAACAGATACGCAGTATTTT. It is translated as CASSPHGTDTQYF.

This clone was seen once. The rearrangement links TRBV7-5 to TRBJ2-5; the table gives TRBD2 as D, unverified against the DNA. TRBV7-5 constitutes a pseudogene. CDR3 size: 15 residues. The CDR3 nucleotides read TGTGCCAGAAGCTTAGTCTCCGGGGATTTAGAGACCCAGTACTTC. This encodes CARSLVSGDLETQYF.

The J gene is TRBJ2-5, the V gene TRBV18; 8 nucleotides line up with TRBD2. This CDR3 is 17 amino acids long. V lost 0 bases to trimming and J lost 4 bases; unmatched junction nucleotides: 10. Germline lookup yields CDR1 KGHSH and CDR2 LQKENI. CDR3 in amino acids: CASSPPPGSGGRETQYF. For the CDR3, the DNA is TGTGCCAGCTCACCACCCCCCGGGAGCGGGGGAAGAGAGACCCAGTACTTC.

DNA for the CDR3: TGCGCCAGCAGCCCGGGACAGGGCCCCTACGAGCAGTACTTC. This sequence encodes CASSPGQGPYEQYF. The genes are TRBV5-1 and TRBJ2-7; 9 bases match TRBD1. The CDR3 covers 14 residues. Germline-derived CDR1 and CDR2 are SGHRS and YFSETQ. V dropped 4 bases and J dropped 2; count of bases not matched to a gene: 4.

This clone was observed once. V usage is TRBV2 and J usage is TRBJ2-5; D unresolved. The CDR3 consists of 11 residues. V lost 8 bases and J 5 bases, leaving 9 bases between the germline ends. Per the germline V gene, CDR1 is SNHLY and CDR2 is FYNNEI. The chain's CDR3 is CASAPEETQYF. CDR3 in DNA: TGTGCCAGCGCCCCCGAGGAGACCCAGTACTTC.

This chain uses TRBV5-6 with TRBJ1-5, with D maybe TRBD1 (5 bases). The CDR3 has 16 amino acids. Germline V gene lookup returns CDR1 SGHDT and CDR2 YYEEEE. The V end lost 0 bases, the J end lost 3 bases, and 13 bases lay between the germline ends. The CDR3 region is CASSLAVGVDNQPQHF. The CDR3 DNA reads TGTGCCAGCAGCTTGGCCGTGGGGGTTGACAATCAGCCCCAGCATTTT.

The V and J genes are TRBV9 and TRBJ2-1; D tentatively reads TRBD1 or TRBD2 (5 bases each). CDR3 length: 16 residues. The V end lost 4 bases, the J end lost 0 bases, and 14 bases lay between the germline ends. CDR1 is SGDLS, CDR2 YYNGEE, per germline. The CDR3 here is CASSPNGGSSYNEQFF. Written as DNA, the CDR3 is TGTGCCAGCAGCCCCAATGGGGGTAGCTCCTACAATGAGCAGTTCTTC.

This chain connects TRBV14 to TRBJ1-1; D gene ambiguous. The V gene lost 4 bases and the J gene lost 2 bases, with 11 bases spanning the gap. This CDR3 spans 14 amino acids. Per the germline V gene, CDR1 is SGHDN and CDR2 is FVKESK. CDR3 in DNA: TGTGCCAGCAGCCTTCCCGGCCCAAACACTGAAGCTTTCTTT. It specifies CASSLPGPNTEAFF.

V is TRBV2 and J is TRBJ2-7; D is unresolved. V lost 4 bases, J lost 6 bases, and 7 bases lay in between. Germline V lookup: CDR1 SNHLY, CDR2 FYNNEI. The CDR3 sequence is 11 residues long. In nucleotides, the CDR3 is TGTGCCAGCAGTGGAAGAACCGAGCAGTACTTC. Its translation is CASSGRTEQYF.

The chain joins TRBV3-1 (or the pseudogene TRBV3-2) to TRBJ2-7; 8 positions match TRBD2. Germline V gene data show CDR1 as LGHDT and CDR2 as YNNKEL (reference sequence). V lost 7 bases to trimming and J lost 2 bases; unmatched junction nucleotides: 7. The CDR3 is 14 residues long. CDR3 protein: CASTQTSVPYEQYF. CDR3 coding DNA: TGTGCCAGCACCCAGACTAGCGTTCCCTACGAGCAGTACTTC.

This chain joins TRBV5-1 and TRBJ2-7; D is perhaps TRBD1 or TRBD2 (5 bases each). V lost 1 base, J lost 7 bases, and 18 bases lay in between. Germline V CDR1 and CDR2: SGHRS, YFSETQ. The CDR3 runs 15 residues. The CDR3, as DNA: TGCGCCAGCAGCTTGCAGGGACGGAGAGAAGGTGAGCAGTACTTC. The encoded protein is CASSLQGRREGEQYF.

To note about this clone: This may be a read error: a much more frequent sequence differs by one nucleotide. The chain combines TRBV27 with TRBJ1-1, with D tentatively TRBD1 (6 bases). CDR3 length: 14 residues. CDR1 is MNHEY and CDR2 is SMNVEV in the germline V gene (reference sequence). V lost 2 bases to trimming and J lost 0 bases, with 7 bases between them. Here the CDR3 DNA reads TGTGCCAGCAGTTTACAGGGGCTGAACACTGAAGCTTTCTTT. It is translated as CASSLQGLNTEAFF.

The V call is TRBV7-3, the J call TRBJ2-2, with 11 bases identical to TRBD1. Germline trimming cut 4 bases from V and 6 bases from J; bases unmatched to any gene: 7. CDR3 size: 16 residues. Per the germline V gene, CDR1 is SGHTA and CDR2 is FQGTGA. For the CDR3, the DNA is TGTGCCAGCAGCTCCCGGGACAGGGGGAGCCCCGGGGAGCTGTTTTTT. Protein: CASSSRDRGSPGELFF.

This clone was picked up one time. The rearrangement joins TRBV7-2 to TRBJ2-7; TRBD2 aligns across 12 bases. The germline V gene has CDR1 SGHTA and CDR2 FQGNSA. The CDR3 totals 17 residues. V gave up 3 bases and J gave up 3 bases; unmatched junction bases: 9. In DNA form, the CDR3 reads TGTGCCAGCAGCTTGACTAGCGGGAGTTGGAAAGTCTACGAGCAGTACTTC. Translation: CASSLTSGSWKVYEQYF.

The rearrangement uses TRBV18 and TRBJ1-5; 11 positions agree with TRBD1. The CDR3 contains 18 residues. CDR1 and CDR2 (germline): KGHSH, LQKENI. J lost 0 bases, V lost 3 bases, and 7 bases had no gene match. CDR3 loop: CASSPDRGLLYSNQPQHF. The DNA for the CDR3 is TGTGCCAGCTCACCGGACAGGGGGCTCCTTTATAGCAATCAGCCCCAGCATTTT.

This clone was recorded once. J is TRBJ1-3 and V is TRBV18, with D possibly being TRBD1 (6 bases). Trimming stripped 3 bases from V and 0 bases from J, with 12 bases between. This CDR3 has 16 residues. Germline loops: CDR1 KGHSH, CDR2 LQKENI. The CDR3 DNA reads TGTGCCAGCTCACCGGGGGCTTCGAGCTCTGGAAACACCATATATTTT. This gives the protein CASSPGASSSGNTIYF.

The CDR3 nucleotides are TGTGCCAGCAGCTTGTCCGTTTTAGGGGCTTCCTACAATGAGCAGTTCTTC. This codes for CASSLSVLGASYNEQFF. The rearrangement uses TRBV5-6 and TRBJ2-1; D might be TRBD1 (5 bases). CDR3 length: 17 residues. V lost 1 base to trimming and J lost 1 base, with 15 bases between them. Germline CDR1 SGHDT, CDR2 YYEEEE. Drawing the rest from reference TRBV5-6 and TRBJ2-1, the complete variable domain is DAGVTQSPTHLIKTRGQQVTLRCSPKSGHDTVSWYQQALGQGPQFIFQYYEEEERQRGNFPDRFSGHQFPNYSSELNVNALLLGDSALYLCASSLSVLGASYNEQFFGPGTRLTVL.

On this clone: Within the sample, other DNA sequences also encode this same CDR3. This chain links TRBV11-2 with TRBJ2-1, with 8 bases aligning to TRBD2. Germline V gives CDR1 SGHAT, CDR2 FQNNGV. J lost 7 bases, V lost 3 bases, and 8 bases had no gene match. The CDR3 contains 15 residues. CDR3 sequence: CASSFRLAGGNEQFF. The CDR3 DNA is TGTGCCAGCAGCTTCCGACTTGCGGGAGGAAATGAGCAGTTCTTC.

The genes are TRBV5-1 and TRBJ2-5, with a possible D match to TRBD2 (5 bases). The CDR3 consists of 14 residues. The V gene lost 2 bases and the J gene lost 5 bases, with 13 bases spanning the gap. CDR1 and CDR2 from the germline V gene are SGHRS and YFSETQ. CDR3 sequence reads: CASSLPTWRETQYF. CDR3 nucleotides: TGCGCCAGCAGCTTACCAACGTGGAGGGAGACCCAGTACTTC.

This clone occurred once. V gene TRBV12-3 or TRBV12-4 combines with J gene TRBJ2-2, with unresolved D. Trimming shortened V by 6 bases and J by 4 bases, and 9 bases separated the two germline ends. The CDR3 totals 13 residues. CDR3 residues: CASRPTSTGELFF. The DNA for the CDR3 is TGTGCCAGCAGGCCGACAAGCACCGGGGAGCTGTTTTTT.

This chain links TRBV5-6 with TRBJ1-5, with D unresolved. CDR1 is SGHDT and CDR2 is YYEEEE in the germline V gene. The CDR3 is made up of 14 amino acids. V lost 1 base to trimming and J lost 4 bases, with 9 bases between them. The CDR3 DNA reads as TGTGCCAGCAGCTTGTGGTCAGGTAATCAGCCCCAGCATTTT. Residues: CASSLWSGNQPQHF. The complete variable domain, with remaining parts taken from reference TRBV5-6 and TRBJ1-5, reads DAGVTQSPTHLIKTRGQQVTLRCSPKSGHDTVSWYQQALGQGPQFIFQYYEEEERQRGNFPDRFSGHQFPNYSSELNVNALLLGDSALYLCASSLWSGNQPQHFGDGTRLSIL.

The sample holds a few counts of this clone. The J gene is TRBJ2-7, the V gene TRBV5-1; D is unresolved. The CDR3 has 14 amino acids. Trimming cost V 4 bases and J 2 bases, with 13 bases left between them. Germline CDR1 SGHRS, CDR2 YFSETQ. CDR3 sequence (DNA): TGCGCCAGCAGCCTGAGGTACAGCACCTACGAGCAGTACTTC. It yields the protein CASSLRYSTYEQYF.

J is TRBJ2-3 and V is TRBV7-2; unclear D gene. This CDR3 region has 14 residues. Per germline, CDR1 SGHTA and CDR2 FQGNSA. Between the trimmed V and J ends, which lost 1 base and 8 bases, there was a span of 13 bases. The CDR3 DNA reads as TGTGCCAGCAGCTTAGATCCTGCCCCAGGTACGCAGTATTTT. It yields the protein CASSLDPAPGTQYF.

The gene calls are TRBV7-6 and TRBJ2-3; 11 nucleotides match TRBD2. In germline, CDR1 is SGHVS, CDR2 FNYEAQ. The CDR3 sequence is 15 residues long. V lost 11 bases and J lost 4; bases outside the gene matches: 11. CDR3 nucleotide sequence: TGTGCCTCTAGCGGGGGGTCTCGGTGGGCAGATACGCAGTATTTT. It codes for CASSGGSRWADTQYF.